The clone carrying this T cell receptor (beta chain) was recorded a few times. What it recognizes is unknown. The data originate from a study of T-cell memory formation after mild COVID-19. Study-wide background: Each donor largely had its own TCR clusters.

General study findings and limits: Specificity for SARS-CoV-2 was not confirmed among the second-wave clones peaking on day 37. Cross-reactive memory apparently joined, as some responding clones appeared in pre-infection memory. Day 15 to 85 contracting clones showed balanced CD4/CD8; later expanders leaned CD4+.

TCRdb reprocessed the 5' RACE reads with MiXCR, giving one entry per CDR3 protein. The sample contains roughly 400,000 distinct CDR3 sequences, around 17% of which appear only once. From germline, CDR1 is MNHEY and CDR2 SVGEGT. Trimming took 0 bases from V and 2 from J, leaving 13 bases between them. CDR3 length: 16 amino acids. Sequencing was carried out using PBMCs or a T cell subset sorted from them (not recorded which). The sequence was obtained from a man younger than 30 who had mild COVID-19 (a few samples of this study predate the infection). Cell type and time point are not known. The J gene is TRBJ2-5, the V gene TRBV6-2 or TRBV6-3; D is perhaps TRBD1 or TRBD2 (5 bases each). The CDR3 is CASSYSRGTLQETQYF. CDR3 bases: TGTGCCAGCAGTTACTCGAGGGGAACCCTACAAGAGACCCAGTACTTC.